Following are 11 T cell receptor beta chains from one sample sequenced in a study of OX40 agonist ivuxolimab in advanced cancers. Here immunoSEQ multiplex PCR was the method, and the copy in TCRdb shows in-frame clones only, minus some. The sample has 82,000 or so clones, approximately 85% seen once. Sequenced material: CD4+ or CD8+ T cells sorted from blood, taken in a trial of the OX40 agonist ivuxolimab. The source is an adult with an advanced solid tumor such as melanoma, head and neck, liver or kidney cancer.

The rearrangement links TRBV5-4 to TRBJ2-4; D perhaps matches TRBD1 (6 bases). V lost 4 bases, J lost 2 bases, and 19 bases lay in between. There are 17 residues in the CDR3. The germline V gene encodes CDR1 SGHNT and CDR2 YYREEE (reference sequence). The CDR3 nucleotides read TGTGCCAGCAGCCAGGGGATGAACCAGGTGTCCAAAAACATTCAGTACTTC. The encoded protein is CASSQGMNQVSKNIQYF.

This clone has just a few counts. The gene calls are TRBV30 and TRBJ1-1; weak D call: TRBD1 (5 bases). V lost 4 bases and J lost 1, with 10 bases in between. This CDR3 region has 13 residues. The germline gives CDR1 GTSNPN, CDR2 SVGIG (reference sequence). The CDR3 protein is CAWKGQGNTEAFF. DNA of the CDR3: TGTGCCTGGAAGGGCCAGGGGAACACTGAAGCTTTCTTT.

The genes are TRBV10-3 and TRBJ1-6; no clear D. V shed 6 bases and J shed 10 bases, with 19 bases lying between them. The CDR3 has 15 amino acids. From germline, CDR1 is ENHRY and CDR2 SYGVKD. Here the CDR3 reads CAIRIDELPGSPLHF. The CDR3 DNA follows: TGTGCCATCAGGATCGACGAGCTACCGGGGTCACCCCTCCACTTT.

The genes are TRBV7-2 and TRBJ2-6; D is ambiguous. Trimming pared 2 bases from V and 2 bases from J, leaving 7 bases between. The CDR3 covers 15 residues. From germline, CDR1 is SGHTA and CDR2 FQGNSA. The CDR3 reads CASSLKGTGANVLTF. The CDR3 nucleotides are TGTGCCAGCAGCTTAAAGGGAACTGGGGCCAACGTCCTGACTTTC.

The V call is TRBV7-8, the J call TRBJ2-5; D uncertain. The length of the CDR3 is 14 residues. The V gene lost 0 bases and the J gene lost 0 bases, with 5 bases spanning the gap. CDR1 SGHVS and CDR2 FQNEAQ come from the germline V gene. This CDR3 is CASSLAEDQETQYF. The CDR3 nucleotides are TGTGCCAGCAGCTTAGCCGAGGACCAAGAGACCCAGTACTTC.

The gene calls are TRBV30 and TRBJ2-2; a weak D match, TRBD2 (5 bases). Per the germline V gene, CDR1 is GTSNPN and CDR2 is SVGIG (reference sequence). The ends were cut back, 2 bases at V and 5 bases at J, with 18 bases in the middle. This CDR3 contains 16 residues. In DNA, the CDR3 is TGTGCCTGGAGTAGGGCTCTCCCGAGGAGGACCGGGGAGCTGTTTTTT. Encoded protein: CAWSRALPRRTGELFF.

This clone was detected once. The sample holds other DNA sequences that translate to the same CDR3. The chain recombines TRBV4-1 with TRBJ2-1, with D possibly matching TRBD2 (6 bases). Per germline, CDR1 MGHRA and CDR2 YSYEKL. Deletions cut 0 bases from V and 7 bases from J, with 25 bases between. The CDR3 sequence is 19 residues long. The CDR3 loop is CASSQDSGETGTFINEQFF. The CDR3 DNA follows: TGCGCCAGCAGCCAAGACTCGGGGGAAACCGGGACTTTCATTAATGAGCAGTTCTTC.

The J gene is TRBJ2-7, the V gene TRBV14; tentative D call: TRBD2 (5 bases). V was pared by 0 bases and J by 6 bases, with 9 bases between. The CDR3 covers 13 residues. CDR1 and CDR2 (germline): SGHDN, FVKESK. The CDR3 spells CASSQEGGSEQYF. The CDR3 nucleotides are TGTGCCAGCAGCCAAGAAGGAGGATCCGAGCAGTACTTC.

This chain connects TRBV28 to TRBJ1-1, with no clear D. The germline V gene has CDR1 MDHEN and CDR2 SYDVKM. V lost 6 bases to trimming and J lost 5 bases, with 13 bases between them. The CDR3 covers 13 residues. CDR3 loop: CASSLAGRTEAFF. The CDR3 nucleotides read TGTGCCAGCAGCCTAGCGGGGAGGACTGAAGCTTTCTTT.

The CDR3 loop is CASSFQGTEAFF. CDR3 coding DNA: TGCGCCAGCAGCTTTCAAGGCACTGAAGCTTTCTTT. The J gene is TRBJ1-1, the V gene TRBV5-1; D is unresolved. This CDR3 has 12 residues. V lost 2 bases, J lost 4 bases, and 6 bases lay in between. Germline values: CDR1 SGHRS, CDR2 YFSETQ.

The chain links TRBV19 to TRBJ1-5, with 7 positions matching TRBD1. Trimming at V came to 4 bases and at J to 7 bases, leaving 10 bases not matched to a gene. Germline lookup yields CDR1 LNHDA and CDR2 SQIVND (reference sequence). CDR3 length: 15 residues. In nucleotides, the CDR3 is TGTGCCAGTAGTAGAGACAGGGTCAGGGAACAGCCCCAGCATTTT. As protein: CASSRDRVREQPQHF. The full variable domain, completed using reference TRBV19 and TRBJ1-5, is DGGITQSPKYLFRKEGQNVTLSCEQNLNHDAMYWYRQDPGQGLRLIYYSQIVNDFQKGDIAEGYSVSREKKESFPLTVTSAQKNPTAFYLCASSRDRVREQPQHFGDGTRLSIL.